This T cell receptor (beta chain) stems from a study of blood T cell repertoires in COVID-19 (dated by TCRdb to about 2020). Study-level background: The collaborator samples originated in the United States, Italy and Spain and spanned the acute and convalescent phases of COVID-19. The repertoires were made available in a free public database intended to serve as a resource for research on the immune response to SARS-CoV-2. Nearly every sample came with metadata listing a de-identified subject ID, COVID-19 status, age in years and sex. HLA class I and class II types, where available, came from metadata supplied by the sample provider rather than from assay-based typing. Samples came from the ongoing ImmuneRACE study (first 160 participants) plus 1,254 subjects from 6 global collaborators. Subjects who had been exposed to COVID-19, were actively infected with it, or had recovered from it provided the deeply sampled blood TCRbeta repertoires that made up the dataset. The prospective study material was composed of cDNA or gDNA derived from T cells, B-cell-depleted T cells, or PBMCs. The investigation overall reported the following: Clinical and demographic metadata were provided uncurated, with the amount varying by source and participant.

This clone occurred a few times. The antigen this receptor binds is unknown. No qualities accompany the bases; no much larger clone lies one base away. Inclusive of the bounding cysteine and phenylalanine, the CDR3 is 17 residues long. The kept DNA is CDR3 alone, 51 bases in frame from the first base. Participants in the prospective study were enrolled through a virtual design, were aged roughly 18 to 100 years, and lived in 24 United States geographic areas. In the prospective study, participants were assigned to cohorts based on the clinical history participants reported in a screening survey and a study questionnaire. Recovered participants in ImmuneRACE Cohort 3 were defined as having two consecutive negative NP/OP PCR tests, clearance from a healthcare professional, or resolution of symptoms. In the prospective study, whole blood, serum and a nasopharyngeal or oropharyngeal swab were collected from each participant by mobile phlebotomists. Additional blood draws and questionnaires over an approximately 2-month period could optionally be provided by prospective study participants. Before DNA extraction, blood samples from the prospective study were shipped at room temperature or frozen.

TCRbeta CDR3 regions were amplified from genomic DNA by means of the immunoSEQ Assay, a bias-controlled multiplex PCR. From the authors' description of their analysis: The number of nucleated cells in each sample was estimated from the amplification of reference gene primers within the assay. To quantify the absolute abundance of each unique TCRbeta CDR3 rearrangement, sequence reads were collapsed and filtered. For each sample, productive Simpson clonality was calculated as the square root of Simpson's diversity index across productive rearrangements. TCRdb limited this immuneACCESS table to in-frame rearrangements with V and J called. A share of clones is missing; checked studies link under half to unresolved V genes, and the rest is unexplained. V and J calls and clone size are given by that table; D and trimming were obtained from the DNA. This sample holds some 320,000 clones; roughly 90% were observed only once. The ten biggest clones cover approximately 2.5% of the sample.

Sequenced: PBMCs or T cells enriched from blood (not recorded which). This clonotype was sampled from a man aged 55-75 years who had recovered from COVID-19. The rearranged chain carries TRBV21-1 and TRBJ1-4; the table's D call, TRBD1, was not checked against the DNA. TRBV21-1 is a listed pseudogene. The DNA sequence is as follows: TGTGCCAGCAGCCAAGGATGGGCAGATCAAACTAATGAAAAACTGTTTTTT. This is translated as CASSQGWADQTNEKLFF.